This TCR beta chain was sequenced for a study of blood T cell repertoires in COVID-19 (dated by TCRdb to 2018 to 2020). About the investigation overall: Samples covering the acute and convalescent phases of COVID-19 were provided by collaborators in the United States, Italy and Spain. Sample metadata almost always included a de-identified subject ID, COVID-19 status, age in years and sex. The repertoires were released in a freely available public database intended as a resource for research on the immune response to SARS-CoV-2. Where HLA class I and class II types were available, the types were taken from metadata supplied by the sample provider, not from assay-based typing. Deeply sampled blood TCRbeta repertoires from subjects exposed to, actively infected with, or recovered from COVID-19 were included in the dataset. Samples came from the ongoing ImmuneRACE study (first 160 participants) plus 1,254 subjects from 6 global collaborators. The prospective study material was composed of cDNA or gDNA derived from T cells, B-cell-depleted T cells, or PBMCs.

General findings and caveats noted by the study authors: How much clinical and demographic metadata was included differed by source and by participant, and the metadata was provided uncurated.

Participants in the prospective study were enrolled through a virtual design, were aged about 18 to 100 years, and lived in approximately 25 United States geographic areas. To assign participants to cohorts, the prospective study relied on clinical history that participants themselves reported in a screening survey and a study questionnaire. Exposed participants were defined as having been in contact with someone with a PCR-confirmed or clinician-diagnosed COVID-19 case within 2 weeks of study entry. In the prospective study, mobile phlebotomists collected whole blood, serum and a nasopharyngeal or oropharyngeal swab from each participant. Participants in the prospective study had the option to provide additional blood draws and questionnaires over a roughly 2-month period. Before DNA extraction, prospective study blood samples were shipped either frozen or at room temperature. As to this clone: No cognate antigen has been identified for it. The sample holds no much larger clone one base away, and base qualities are not on file. Other DNA sequences in the sample encode the same CDR3.

TCRbeta CDR3 regions were amplified from genomic DNA by means of the immunoSEQ Assay, a bias-controlled multiplex PCR. For the original study's pipeline: The number of nucleated cells in each sample was estimated from the amplification of reference gene primers within the assay. Sequence reads were collapsed and filtered to measure the absolute abundance of every unique TCRbeta CDR3 rearrangement. Productive Simpson clonality was computed per sample as the square root of Simpson's diversity index over productive rearrangements. TCRdb took this table from immuneACCESS and kept in-frame rearrangements with V and J called. Such tables lack part of the clones; where checked against another copy, unresolved V genes explain under half of the gap, and the rest is unexplained. V and J calls and clone size are given by that table; D and trimming were obtained from the DNA. Here the sample has more than 150,000 clones; approximately 80% occur a single time. Together, the top ten hold over 13% of the sample.

Counted from cysteine to phenylalanine, this CDR3 has 16 amino acids. The sequence is cut down to CDR3 DNA, 48 bases in frame from base 1. The germline V gene yields SGHTA for CDR1 and FQGNSA for CDR2. Ends trimmed: V by 1 base, J by 5 bases; bases unmatched to a gene: 4. This TCR was recovered from a man aged 60 to 69 who had been exposed to COVID-19. The chain employs TRBV7-2 and TRBJ2-5; 13 central nucleotides agree with TRBD2. The sequenced sample consisted of PBMCs or T cells enriched from blood (not recorded which). In nucleotides, the sequence is TGTGCCAGCAGCTTAGGACTAGCGGGAGGTGGGGAGACCCAGTACTTC. Its protein is CASSLGLAGGGETQYF.